This T cell receptor beta chain came from a study of T cell changes during pregnancy in multiple sclerosis. Repertoires were generated with immunoSEQ multiplex PCR, while TCRdb's copy carries only in-frame clones and drops some. The sample shows around 60,000 clones, approximately 85% of them seen only once. The germline CDR1 and CDR2 sequences are GTSNPN and SVGIG (reference sequence). The CDR3 contains 14 residues. Losses at the gene ends were 5 bases for V and 4 bases for J; bases not matched to a gene: 5. This material consisted of peripheral blood, taken in the first trimester of pregnancy. This receptor was obtained from a female donor with multiple sclerosis, enrolled in a pregnancy study. The genes are TRBV30 and TRBJ1-3; TRBD1 matches 10 bases. DNA of the CDR3: TGTGCCTGGGAGGGACAGGGGTGGGGAAACACCATATATTTT. It is translated as CAWEGQGWGNTIYF.